These 10 T cell receptor beta chains came from one sample sequenced in a study of blood T cells in healthy people across ages. PCR was performed a second time for about 7 to 11 cycles using a sample-barcoded 5' primer and a J-beta primer mix. TCRdb ran MiXCR on the 5' RACE reads and lists one entry per CDR3 protein. Of about 510,000 distinct CDR3 sequences listed, over 25% are singletons. These data also formed part of another study, on T cells of mothers and their children.

Input material: blood. The receptors were gathered from a boy between 2 and 10 years old in good health.

This clonotype was counted a few times. The chain is built from TRBV12-3 or TRBV12-4 and TRBJ1-2; D gene unclear. Trimming took 5 bases from V and 4 from J, leaving 8 bases between them. The CDR3 is made up of 12 amino acids. CDR3 nucleotide sequence: TGTGCCAGCAGTCACCTGGGCTATGGCTACACCTTC. Protein sequence: CASSHLGYGYTF.

This clonotype was counted a few times. V gene TRBV20-1 combines with J gene TRBJ2-5; no clear D gene. From germline, CDR1 is DFQATT and CDR2 SNEGSKA (reference sequence). Between the trimmed V and J ends, which lost 6 bases and 0 bases, there was a span of 5 bases. CDR3 length: 11 residues. The chain's CDR3 is CSARNQETQYF. The CDR3 nucleotides read TGCAGTGCCCGGAACCAAGAGACCCAGTACTTC.

The sample holds a few counts of this clonotype. The rearrangement joins TRBV12-3 or TRBV12-4 to TRBJ2-7; TRBD2 agrees at 10 bases. With the DNA end fitting TRBJ2-1 better, the J assignment may be wrong. The CDR3 loop spans 13 amino acids. The CDR3 nucleotides read TGTGCCAGCGGACTAGCGGCCTCCAATGAGCAGTTCTTC. This codes for CASGLAASNEQFF.

This clonotype was detected only a few times. The V and J genes are TRBV29-1 and TRBJ2-1; 7 bases are a match to TRBD1. The closer fit of TRBJ2-7 to the DNA end suggests the J call may be wrong. From germline, CDR1 is SQVTM and CDR2 ANQGSEA. The CDR3 runs to 13 residues. CDR3 amino acids: CSVTGTDSYEQYF. The CDR3 nucleotides are TGCAGCGTTACCGGGACAGATTCATACGAGCAGTACTTC.

The chain recombines TRBV29-1 with TRBJ1-2; perhaps TRBD1 as D (6 bases). The length of the CDR3 is 15 residues. V was cut by 4 bases and J by 7 bases, with 22 bases left in between. The V gene's germline CDR1 is SQVTM and CDR2 ANQGSEA. CDR3 nucleotides: TGCAGCGTTGCGGACAGTGCCACGGGTTTCGGTGGCTACACCTTC. Amino acids: CSVADSATGFGGYTF.

A few counts support this clonotype. The chain combines TRBV3-1 with TRBJ1-2, with D unresolved. The CDR3 runs to 15 residues. V was pared by 4 bases and J by 4 bases, with 16 bases between. Germline values: CDR1 LGHDT, CDR2 YNNKEL (reference sequence). The CDR3 nucleotides read TGTGCCAGCAGCCGACGGACTGGAACCGGCTATGGCTACACCTTC. Translating it yields CASSRRTGTGYGYTF.

This rearrangement joins TRBV6-6 to TRBJ1-2; TRBD1 matches at 9 bases. V shed 10 bases and J 4 bases; nucleotides not matched to a gene: 10. CDR1 and CDR2 from the germline V gene are MNHNY and SVGAGI (reference sequence). The CDR3 is 14 residues long. The CDR3: CATAEGQGGYGYTF. DNA of the CDR3: TGTGCCACAGCTGAGGGACAGGGAGGCTATGGCTACACCTTC.

The sample holds a few counts of this clonotype. The chain combines TRBV7-9 with TRBJ1-2, with D uncertain. Trimming shortened V by 5 bases and J by 2 bases, and 12 bases separated the two germline ends. The germline gives CDR1 SEHNR, CDR2 FQNEAQ (reference sequence). The CDR3 covers 14 residues. The CDR3 sequence is CASSNSGLNYGYTF. The DNA for the CDR3 is TGTGCCAGCAGCAACTCAGGTTTAAACTATGGCTACACCTTC.

This chain joins TRBV3-1 and TRBJ2-5; D is unclear. The J call is uncertain, as TRBJ2-7 better fits the DNA end. The CDR3 has 14 residues. Per the germline V gene, CDR1 is LGHDT and CDR2 is YNNKEL (reference sequence). The CDR3 nucleotides read TGTGCCAGCAGCCAGGTAACGCGTACCTACGAGCAGTACTTC. This gives the protein CASSQVTRTYEQYF.

This clonotype showed up just a few times. The rearrangement uses TRBV28 and TRBJ1-5; 7 bases fit TRBD1. The CDR3 loop spans 11 amino acids. V shed 5 bases, J shed 11 bases, and the junction held 3 bases outside the gene matches. CDR1 MDHEN and CDR2 SYDVKM come from the germline V gene. The CDR3 protein is CASSITGAQHF. CDR3 in DNA: TGTGCCAGCAGTATCACAGGGGCCCAGCATTTT.